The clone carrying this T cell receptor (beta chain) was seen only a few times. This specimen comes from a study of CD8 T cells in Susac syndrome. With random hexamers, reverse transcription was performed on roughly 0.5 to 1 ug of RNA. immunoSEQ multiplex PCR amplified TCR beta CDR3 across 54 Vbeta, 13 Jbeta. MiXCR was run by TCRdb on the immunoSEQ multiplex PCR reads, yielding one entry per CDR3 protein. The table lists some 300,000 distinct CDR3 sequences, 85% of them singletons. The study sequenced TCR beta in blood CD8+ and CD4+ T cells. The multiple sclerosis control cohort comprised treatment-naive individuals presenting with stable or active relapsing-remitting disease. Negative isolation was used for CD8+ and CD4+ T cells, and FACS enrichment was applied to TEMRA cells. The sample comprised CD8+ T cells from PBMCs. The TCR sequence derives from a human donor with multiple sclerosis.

The CDR3 sequence is CASTAYNEQFF. CDR3 sequence (DNA): TGTGCCTCGACTGCCTACAATGAGCAGTTCTTC. V gene TRBV30 combines with J gene TRBJ2-1; D not certain. Germline V gives CDR1 GTSNPN, CDR2 SVGIG (reference sequence). This CDR3 is built from 11 residues. The V gene lost 7 bases and the J gene lost 2 bases, with 6 bases spanning the gap.